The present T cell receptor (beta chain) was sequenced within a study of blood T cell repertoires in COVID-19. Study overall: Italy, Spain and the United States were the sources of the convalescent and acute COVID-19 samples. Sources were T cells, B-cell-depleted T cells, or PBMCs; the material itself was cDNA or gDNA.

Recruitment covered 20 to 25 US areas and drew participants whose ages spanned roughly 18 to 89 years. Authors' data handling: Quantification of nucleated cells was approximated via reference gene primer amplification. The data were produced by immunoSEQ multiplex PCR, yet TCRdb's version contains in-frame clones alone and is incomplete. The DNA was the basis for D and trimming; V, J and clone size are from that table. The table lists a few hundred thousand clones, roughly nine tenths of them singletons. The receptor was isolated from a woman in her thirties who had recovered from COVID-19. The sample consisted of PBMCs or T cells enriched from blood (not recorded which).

CDR3 amino acids: CASSWRGRGLSGANVLTF. CDR3 coding DNA: TGTGCCAGCAGTTGGAGGGGCAGGGGGCTTTCTGGGGCCAACGTCCTGACTTTC. The chain uses TRBV27 and TRBJ2-6; 8 bases align to TRBD1. The CDR3 is 18 amino acids. Germline V lookup: CDR1 MNHEY, CDR2 SMNVEV (reference sequence). The V and J ends lost 4 bases and 1 base, in that order; junction bases with no gene match: 9.